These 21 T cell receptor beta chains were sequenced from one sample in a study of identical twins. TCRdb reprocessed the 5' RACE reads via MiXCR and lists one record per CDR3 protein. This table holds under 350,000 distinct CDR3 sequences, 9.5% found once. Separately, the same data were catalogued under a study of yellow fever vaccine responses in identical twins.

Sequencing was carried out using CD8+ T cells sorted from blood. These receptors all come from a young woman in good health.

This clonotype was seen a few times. This CDR3 is CAVPYGWNTGELFF. The CDR3, as DNA: TGTGCCGTGCCGTACGGGTGGAACACCGGGGAGCTGTTTTTT. V is TRBV2 and J is TRBJ2-2; no firm D call. Trimming took 11 bases from V and 1 from J, leaving 14 bases between them. The CDR3 is 14 residues long. The germline CDR1 and CDR2 sequences are SNHLY and FYNNEI. Full variable domain (missing parts from reference TRBV2 and TRBJ2-2): EPEVTQTPSHQVTQMGQEVILRCVPISNHLYFYWYRQILGQKVEFLVSFYNNEISEKSEIFDDQFSVERPDGSNFTLKIRSTKLEDSAMYFCAVPYGWNTGELFFGEGSRLTVL.

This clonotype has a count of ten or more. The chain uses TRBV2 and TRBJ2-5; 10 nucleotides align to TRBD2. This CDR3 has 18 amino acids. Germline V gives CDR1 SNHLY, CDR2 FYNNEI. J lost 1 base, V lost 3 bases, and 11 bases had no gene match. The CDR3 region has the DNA TGTGCCAGCAGTGATGAGGTTCTAGCGGGAGACCTCCAAGAGACCCAGTACTTC. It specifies CASSDEVLAGDLQETQYF.

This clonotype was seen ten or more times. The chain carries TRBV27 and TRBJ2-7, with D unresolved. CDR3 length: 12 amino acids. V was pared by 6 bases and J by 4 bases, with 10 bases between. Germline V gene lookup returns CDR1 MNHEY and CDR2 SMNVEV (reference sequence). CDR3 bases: TGTGCCAGCAGATCCTTAGCTTACGAGCAGTACTTC. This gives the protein CASRSLAYEQYF.

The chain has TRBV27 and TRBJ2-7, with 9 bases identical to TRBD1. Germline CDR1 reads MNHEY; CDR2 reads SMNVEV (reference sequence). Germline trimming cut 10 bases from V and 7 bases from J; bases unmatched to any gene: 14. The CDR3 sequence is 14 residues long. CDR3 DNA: TGTGCCACCAGGCGACAGGGGGTTCCTACGGAGCAGTACTTC. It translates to CATRRQGVPTEQYF.

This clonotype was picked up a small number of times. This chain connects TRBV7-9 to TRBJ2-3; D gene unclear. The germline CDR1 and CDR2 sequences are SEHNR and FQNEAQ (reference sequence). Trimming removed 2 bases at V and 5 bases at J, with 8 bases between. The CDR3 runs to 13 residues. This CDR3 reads CASSLSLEDTQYF. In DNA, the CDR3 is TGTGCCAGCAGCTTAAGCCTGGAAGATACGCAGTATTTT.

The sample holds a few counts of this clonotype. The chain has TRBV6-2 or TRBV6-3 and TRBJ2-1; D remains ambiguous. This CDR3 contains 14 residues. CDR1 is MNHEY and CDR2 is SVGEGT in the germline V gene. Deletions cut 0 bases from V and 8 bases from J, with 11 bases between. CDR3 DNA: TGTGCCAGCAGTTACTCCTCCCAGGCGGATGAGCAGTTCTTC. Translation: CASSYSSQADEQFF.

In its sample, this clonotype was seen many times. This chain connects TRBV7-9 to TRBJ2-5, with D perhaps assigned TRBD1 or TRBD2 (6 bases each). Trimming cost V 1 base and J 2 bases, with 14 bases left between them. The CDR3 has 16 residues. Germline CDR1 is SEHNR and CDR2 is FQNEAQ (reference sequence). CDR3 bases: TGTGCCAGCAGCTTAGTGGGGGGCCGTGGACAAGAGACCCAGTACTTC. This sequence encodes CASSLVGGRGQETQYF.

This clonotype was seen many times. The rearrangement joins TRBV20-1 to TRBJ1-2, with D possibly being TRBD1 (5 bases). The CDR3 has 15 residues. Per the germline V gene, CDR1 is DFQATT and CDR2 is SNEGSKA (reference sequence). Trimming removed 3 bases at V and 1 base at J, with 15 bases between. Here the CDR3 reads CSARGLRGLNYGYTF. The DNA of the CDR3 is TGCAGTGCTAGGGGTCTGAGGGGACTTAACTATGGCTACACCTTC.

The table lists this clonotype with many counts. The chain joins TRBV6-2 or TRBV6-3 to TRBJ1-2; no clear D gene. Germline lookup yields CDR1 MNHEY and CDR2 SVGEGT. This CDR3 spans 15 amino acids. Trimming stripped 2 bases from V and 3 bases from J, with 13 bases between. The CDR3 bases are TGTGCCAGCAGTTACGTTTGGGGTATCGACTATGGCTACACCTTC. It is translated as CASSYVWGIDYGYTF.

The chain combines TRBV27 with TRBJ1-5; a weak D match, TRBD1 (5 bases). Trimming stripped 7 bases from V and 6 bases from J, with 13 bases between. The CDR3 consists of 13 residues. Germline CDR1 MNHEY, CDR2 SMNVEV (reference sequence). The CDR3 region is CASKSAGSQPQHF. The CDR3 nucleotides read TGTGCCAGCAAATCGGCAGGGTCTCAGCCCCAGCATTTT.

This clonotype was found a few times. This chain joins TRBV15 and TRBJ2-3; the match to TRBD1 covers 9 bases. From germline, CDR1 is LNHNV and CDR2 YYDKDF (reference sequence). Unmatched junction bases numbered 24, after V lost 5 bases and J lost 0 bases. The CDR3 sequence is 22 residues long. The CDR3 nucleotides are TGTGCCACCAGCGGGTACTACACGCCGCGGGACAGGGCTTCCTCTAGCACAGATACGCAGTATTTT. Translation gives CATSGYYTPRDRASSSTDTQYF.

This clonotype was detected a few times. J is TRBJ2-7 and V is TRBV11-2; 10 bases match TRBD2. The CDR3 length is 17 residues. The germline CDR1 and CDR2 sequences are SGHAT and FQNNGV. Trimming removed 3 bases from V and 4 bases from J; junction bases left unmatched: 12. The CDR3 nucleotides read TGTGCCAGCAGCTTCGAAACTAGCGGGGCCCTAACTTACGAGCAGTACTTC. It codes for CASSFETSGALTYEQYF.

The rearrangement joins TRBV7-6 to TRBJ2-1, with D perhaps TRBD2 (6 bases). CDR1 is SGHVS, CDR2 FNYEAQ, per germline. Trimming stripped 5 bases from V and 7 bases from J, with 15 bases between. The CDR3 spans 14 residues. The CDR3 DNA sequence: TGTGCCAGCAGCACACCCTGGGAGGTAAATGAGCAGTTCTTC. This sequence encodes CASSTPWEVNEQFF.

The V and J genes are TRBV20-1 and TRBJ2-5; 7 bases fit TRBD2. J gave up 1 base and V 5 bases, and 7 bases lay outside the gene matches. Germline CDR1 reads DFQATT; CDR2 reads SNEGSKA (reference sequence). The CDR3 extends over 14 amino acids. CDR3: CSAGGASGQETQYF. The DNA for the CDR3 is TGCAGTGCTGGCGGGGCTAGCGGCCAAGAGACCCAGTACTTC.

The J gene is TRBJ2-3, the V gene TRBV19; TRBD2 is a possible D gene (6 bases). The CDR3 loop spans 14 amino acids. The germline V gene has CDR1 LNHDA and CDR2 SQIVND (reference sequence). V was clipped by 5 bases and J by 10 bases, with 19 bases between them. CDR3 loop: CASSAPGTLHSQYF. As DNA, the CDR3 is TGTGCCAGTAGTGCCCCCGGGACTCTGCATTCGCAGTATTTT.

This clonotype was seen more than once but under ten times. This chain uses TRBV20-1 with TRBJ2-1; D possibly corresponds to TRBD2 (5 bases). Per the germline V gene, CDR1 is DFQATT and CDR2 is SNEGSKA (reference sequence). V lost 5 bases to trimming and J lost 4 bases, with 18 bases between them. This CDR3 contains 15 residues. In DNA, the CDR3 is TGCAGTGCTTTCCTCGATGGGGAGCCGTACAATGAGCAGTTCTTC. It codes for CSAFLDGEPYNEQFF.

The CDR3 coding sequence is TGTGCCAGCTGTTTACCCAAAACCGGAAGACCTAGCACAGATACGCAGTATTTT. Translation: CASCLPKTGRPSTDTQYF. The chain has TRBV2 and TRBJ2-3; D remains ambiguous. The V gene's germline CDR1 is SNHLY and CDR2 FYNNEI. This CDR3 has 18 residues. With 8 bases removed from V and 0 bases from J, the gap between germline ends came to 24 bases. Based on the CDR3 plus reference TRBV2 and TRBJ2-3, the full variable domain is EPEVTQTPSHQVTQMGQEVILRCVPISNHLYFYWYRQILGQKVEFLVSFYNNEISEKSEIFDDQFSVERPDGSNFTLKIRSTKLEDSAMYFCASCLPKTGRPSTDTQYFGPGTRLTVL.

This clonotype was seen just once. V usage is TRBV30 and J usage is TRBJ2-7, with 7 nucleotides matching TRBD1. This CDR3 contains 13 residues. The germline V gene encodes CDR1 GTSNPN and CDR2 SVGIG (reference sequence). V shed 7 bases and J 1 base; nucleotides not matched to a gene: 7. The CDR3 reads CASTGVGSYEQYF. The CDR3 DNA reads TGTGCCTCAACAGGGGTCGGGTCCTACGAGCAGTACTTC. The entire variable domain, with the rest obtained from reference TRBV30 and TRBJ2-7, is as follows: SQTIHQWPATLVQPVGSPLSLECTVEGTSNPNLYWYRQAAGRGLQLLFYSVGIGQISSEVPQNLSASRPQDRQFILSSKKLLLSDSGFYLCASTGVGSYEQYFGPGTRLTVT.

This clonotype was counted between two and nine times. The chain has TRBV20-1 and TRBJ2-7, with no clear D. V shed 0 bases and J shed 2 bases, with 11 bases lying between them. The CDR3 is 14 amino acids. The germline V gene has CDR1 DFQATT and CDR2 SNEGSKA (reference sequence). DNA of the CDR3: TGCAGTGCTAGAGACCCGCATGAAGCCTACGAGCAGTACTTC. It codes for CSARDPHEAYEQYF.

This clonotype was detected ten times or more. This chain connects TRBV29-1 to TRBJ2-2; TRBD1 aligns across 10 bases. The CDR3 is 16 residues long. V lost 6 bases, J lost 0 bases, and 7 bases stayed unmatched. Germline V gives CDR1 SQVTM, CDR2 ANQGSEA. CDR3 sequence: CSVADRGRSNTGELFF. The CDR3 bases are TGCAGCGTGGCGGACAGGGGGAGATCGAACACCGGGGAGCTGTTTTTT.

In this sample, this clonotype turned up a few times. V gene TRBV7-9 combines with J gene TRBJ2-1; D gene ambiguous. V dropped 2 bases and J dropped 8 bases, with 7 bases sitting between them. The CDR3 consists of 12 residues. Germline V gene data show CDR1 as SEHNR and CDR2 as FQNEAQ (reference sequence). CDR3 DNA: TGTGCCAGCAGCTTAAAGGGCGATGAGCAGTTCTTC. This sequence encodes CASSLKGDEQFF.